A selection of T cell receptor beta chains follows, all from one sample in a study of T cell responses to AZD1222 COVID-19 vaccine. The protocol was immunoSEQ multiplex PCR, while the TCRdb copy is restricted to in-frame clones and leaves out a portion. The data contain some 150,000 clones, approximately 86% of them singletons. Specimen: peripheral blood, collected 28 days after the second AZD1222 dose. The receptors were sampled from an adult who received the AZD1222 COVID-19 vaccine. The CDR3 runs from the conserved cysteine through the conserved F or W. D genes are given only for firm matches. Clone size is not always given. Where it is, it says once, few, many or a class for expanded clones.

j_gene | v_gene | abundance | d_gene | CDR3aa | CDR3nt
TRBJ2-3 | TRBV6-5 | NA | TRBD2 | CASRPAGGSTDTQYF | TGTGCCAGCAGACCAGCGGGGGGTTCCACAGATACGCAGTATTTT
TRBJ2-7 | TRBV12-3/TRBV12-4 | NA | NA | CASKTGPSYEQYF | TGTGCCAGCAAAACCGGGCCCTCCTACGAGCAGTACTTC
TRBJ2-2 | TRBV3-1/TRBV3-2 | few | NA | CASSLSGRTGELFF | TGTGCCAGCAGCCTCTCGGGAAGAACCGGGGAGCTGTTTTTT
TRBJ1-2 | TRBV27 | NA | NA | CASSFRGNYGYTF | TGTGCCAGCAGCTTCAGGGGAAACTATGGCTACACCTTC
TRBJ2-5 | TRBV9 | NA | NA | CASSVGDWGPVSETQYF | TGTGCCAGCAGCGTAGGTGATTGGGGACCGGTTTCGGAGACCCAGTACTTC
TRBJ2-1 | TRBV7-2 | NA | TRBD2 | CASSLNGREQFF | TGTGCCAGCAGCTTAAACGGGAGGGAACAATTCTTC
TRBJ1-1 | TRBV5-1 | medium-sized | NA | CASSPLSFTQNTEAFF | TGCGCCAGCAGCCCCCTAAGCTTCACCCAGAACACTGAAGCTTTCTTT
TRBJ2-1 | TRBV5-5 | NA | NA | CASSYPADSNEQFF | TGTGCCAGCAGCTACCCAGCAGACAGCAATGAGCAGTTCTTC
TRBJ1-4 | TRBV5-1 | NA | NA | CASNDPRDEKLFF | TGCGCCAGCAACGACCCCCGCGATGAAAAACTGTTTTTT
TRBJ1-5 | TRBV30 | NA | TRBD1 | CAWRATGAGNQPQHF | TGTGCCTGGAGAGCTACAGGGGCTGGCAATCAGCCCCAGCATTTT
TRBJ2-7 | TRBV3-1/TRBV3-2 | NA | NA | CASSRDNPISCDEQYF | TGTGCCAGCAGCCGGGATAATCCCATTTCGTGTGACGAGCAGTACTTC
TRBJ2-3 | TRBV3-1/TRBV3-2 | NA | TRBD2 | CASSQQGTSADTQYF | TGTGCCAGCAGCCAACAAGGGACTAGCGCAGATACGCAGTATTTT
TRBJ2-5 | TRBV5-1 | NA | NA | CASNGGRTAQETQYF | TGCGCCAGCAACGGCGGAAGGACGGCCCAAGAGACCCAGTACTTC
TRBJ1-1 | TRBV5-6 | few | NA | CASSSIRQAWAEAFF | TGTGCCAGCAGCTCGATAAGGCAGGCATGGGCTGAAGCTTTCTTT
TRBJ2-7 | TRBV5-1 | NA | NA | CASSLFGGVNYEQYF | TGCGCCAGCAGCTTGTTCGGGGGCGTCAACTACGAGCAGTACTTC
TRBJ1-2 | TRBV5-6 | NA | NA | CASSLYSGDYGYTF | TGTGCCAGCAGCTTGTATTCGGGGGACTATGGCTACACCTTC
TRBJ1-1 | TRBV18 | NA | TRBD1 | CASSPGTGGFGTEAFF | TGTGCCAGCTCACCCGGGACAGGGGGTTTTGGGACTGAAGCTTTCTTT